This TCR beta chain is drawn from a study of early stage breast cancer tumors. Turning to the study itself: Of some 17 invasive breast tumors, about a dozen were hormone receptor-positive, HER2-negative.

Each sample had two DNA replicates, around 0.53 ug blood or roughly 1.4 ug tissue. Sequencing was performed with immunoSEQ multiplex PCR; in TCRdb, only in-frame clones are kept and a portion is missing. The table includes tens of thousands of clones, around nine tenths detected once. Notes on the study in general: Tumors had roughly 2.5-fold higher T cell density and higher clonality than adjacent normal breast tissue. Comparing each tissue with blood distinguished tumor from normal in about 90% of the 16 patients.

For this clone: No antigen is known for it.

The clonotype originates from a person aged 65-85 years with breast cancer. Specimen: blood.

The CDR3: CAWSVQEDTEAFF. The CDR3 bases are TGTGCCTGGAGTGTTCAGGAAGACACTGAAGCTTTCTTT. V usage is TRBV30 and J usage is TRBJ1-1; D ambiguous. CDR1 is GTSNPN and CDR2 is SVGIG in the germline V gene (reference sequence). V gave up 0 bases and J gave up 3 bases, with 8 bases separating them. The CDR3 covers 13 residues. Drawing the rest from reference TRBV30 and TRBJ1-1, the complete variable domain is SQTIHQWPATLVQPVGSPLSLECTVEGTSNPNLYWYRQAAGRGLQLLFYSVGIGQISSEVPQNLSASRPQDRQFILSSKKLLLSDSGFYLCAWSVQEDTEAFFGQGTRLTVV.